The 32 T cell receptor beta chains listed next were all sequenced from one sample in a study of beta chain features in type 1 diabetes. Study-wide points: Moderate yet significant TCRB CDR3 shortening was seen in Type 1 diabetes patients in all four CD4+ subsets.

TCRB transcripts that were expressed got sequenced, as all of the isolated RNA had been reverse transcribed. TCRdb's table, derived via immunoSEQ multiplex PCR, lists solely in-frame clones and lacks some. The repertoire has hundreds of thousands of clones, roughly 13% of them found once; the top ten carry 0.017%. These receptors are not linked to any known antigen. Input material: naive CD4+ T cells from blood. The receptors were gathered from a man aged 25 to 45 with type 1 diabetes.

The chain links TRBV5-1 to TRBJ1-1; D unclear. The length of the CDR3 is 14 residues. Germline V gives CDR1 SGHRS, CDR2 YFSETQ. V gave up 0 bases and J gave up 0 bases, with 6 bases separating them. The CDR3 DNA reads as TGCGCCAGCAGCTTGGGTCCAGTGAACACTGAAGCTTTCTTT. Residues: CASSLGPVNTEAFF.

This clone came up a few times. The chain links TRBV2 to TRBJ2-2; D perhaps matches TRBD2 (5 bases). Germline V lookup: CDR1 SNHLY, CDR2 FYNNEI. The CDR3 sequence is 14 residues long. Trimming pared 7 bases from V and 1 base from J, leaving 10 bases between. CDR3 sequence: CASTIARNTGELFF. The CDR3 region has the DNA TGTGCCAGCACCATAGCGCGGAACACCGGGGAGCTGTTTTTT.

The table lists this clone with a few counts. This sequence joins TRBV5-1 and TRBJ2-7; 10 bases are a match to TRBD1. The trim removed 4 bases at V and 2 bases at J, leaving 9 bases unmatched. The CDR3 is 16 residues long. Germline V gene sequence: CDR1 SGHRS, CDR2 YFSETQ. In nucleotides, the CDR3 is TGCGCCAGCAGCACCCTCCGGGACAGGGGCGCCTACGAGCAGTACTTC. Amino acid sequence: CASSTLRDRGAYEQYF.

V and J are TRBV30 and TRBJ2-2, with D possibly matching TRBD2 (6 bases). V gave up 2 bases and J gave up 0 bases, with 16 bases separating them. This CDR3 spans 17 amino acids. In germline, CDR1 is GTSNPN, CDR2 SVGIG (reference sequence). The CDR3 here is CAWSSLRGDANTGELFF. The CDR3 DNA sequence: TGTGCCTGGAGTTCGTTGCGGGGCGACGCGAACACCGGGGAGCTGTTTTTT.

V is TRBV5-6 and J is TRBJ2-1; D is unresolved. Germline lookup yields CDR1 SGHDT and CDR2 YYEEEE. Trimming cost V 0 bases and J 6 bases, with 4 bases left between them. CDR3 length equals 12 residues. This CDR3 is CASSLASNEQFF. CDR3 DNA sequence: TGTGCCAGCAGCTTGGCCAGCAATGAGCAGTTCTTC.

The chain carries TRBV2 and TRBJ1-1; D gene unclear. This CDR3 is built from 13 residues. V was shortened by 2 bases and J by 5 bases, with 9 bases between the two germline ends. Germline-derived CDR1 and CDR2 are SNHLY and FYNNEI. CDR3 protein: CASSEQRSTEAFF. The CDR3 DNA follows: TGTGCCAGCAGTGAACAGCGGTCAACTGAAGCTTTCTTT. Combining the CDR3 with reference TRBV2 and TRBJ1-1 gives the whole variable domain EPEVTQTPSHQVTQMGQEVILRCVPISNHLYFYWYRQILGQKVEFLVSFYNNEISEKSEIFDDQFSVERPDGSNFTLKIRSTKLEDSAMYFCASSEQRSTEAFFGQGTRLTVV.

This chain uses TRBV6-1 with TRBJ1-2; TRBD1 is a possible D gene (6 bases). Germline CDR1 MNHNS, CDR2 SASEGT. This CDR3 contains 15 residues. The V gene lost 1 base and the J gene lost 4 bases, with 13 bases spanning the gap. The CDR3 DNA reads TGTGCCAGCAGTGAAGGCGCCAGGGGAATCTATGGCTACACCTTC. Translated: CASSEGARGIYGYTF.

This clone was counted between two and nine times. CDR3 bases: TGTGCCAGCAGTTTGGGTAGCAGATCTAGCAATCAGCCCCAGCATTTT. Translation gives CASSLGSRSSNQPQHF. V is TRBV27 and J is TRBJ1-5; D remains ambiguous. The CDR3 spans 16 residues. The germline gives CDR1 MNHEY, CDR2 SMNVEV (reference sequence). V dropped 3 bases and J dropped 0 bases, with 12 bases sitting between them.

This clone was counted between two and nine times. The V gene is TRBV15, the J gene TRBJ2-7; 7 bases align to TRBD2. CDR1 is LNHNV, CDR2 YYDKDF, per germline (reference sequence). Trimming removed 0 bases from V and 6 bases from J; junction bases left unmatched: 2. There are 13 residues in the CDR3. The CDR3 reads CATSRDPGGEQYF. The CDR3 DNA follows: TGTGCCACCAGCAGAGATCCGGGGGGCGAGCAGTACTTC.

The V gene is TRBV18, the J gene TRBJ2-7, with 11 bases identical to TRBD2. The V segment lost 0 bases and the J segment 3 bases; nucleotides outside the gene matches: 7. The CDR3 contains 17 residues. CDR1 is KGHSH and CDR2 is LQKENI in the germline V gene. CDR3 in amino acids: CASSPPGLAGGNYEQYF. The CDR3 bases are TGTGCCAGCTCACCACCGGGGTTAGCGGGAGGGAACTACGAGCAGTACTTC.

This clone was picked up a small number of times. V usage is TRBV7-9 and J usage is TRBJ2-7; maybe TRBD2 (5 bases). Germline V gene data show CDR1 as SEHNR and CDR2 as FQNEAQ (reference sequence). This CDR3 contains 16 residues. Trimming stripped 1 base from V and 3 bases from J, with 16 bases between. Here the CDR3 DNA reads TGTGCCAGCAGCTTAGGTGGAGGTTTTATGCTCTACGAGCAGTACTTC. This translates into CASSLGGGFMLYEQYF. Full variable domain (remainder filled in from reference TRBV7-9 and TRBJ2-7): DTGVSQNPRHKITKRGQNVTFRCDPISEHNRLYWYRQTLGQGPEFLTYFQNEAQLEKSRLLSDRFSAERPKGSFSTLEIQRTEQGDSAMYLCASSLGGGFMLYEQYFGPGTRLTVT.

V gene TRBV2 combines with J gene TRBJ2-1; 8 bases align to TRBD2. CDR3 length: 15 amino acids. V dropped 8 bases and J dropped 5; count of bases not matched to a gene: 11. CDR1 and CDR2 (germline): SNHLY, FYNNEI. CDR3 loop: CASLGGLAGHNEQFF. DNA of the CDR3: TGTGCCAGCCTGGGCGGGCTAGCGGGCCACAATGAGCAGTTCTTC.

Only a few counts were recorded for this clone. This chain joins TRBV20-1 and TRBJ2-5; D may be TRBD1 (5 bases). The CDR3 consists of 11 residues. Germline loops: CDR1 DFQATT, CDR2 SNEGSKA (reference sequence). Trimming left V 4 bases short and J 3 bases short, with 6 bases between. CDR3 in amino acids: CSANRKETQYF. The CDR3 region has the DNA TGCAGTGCTAACAGGAAAGAGACCCAGTACTTC.

This clone was counted between two and nine times. This chain links TRBV7-8 with TRBJ2-7; TRBD2 matches 8 bases. V trimming: 8 bases; J trimming: 6 bases; junction bases outside the gene matches: 21. The CDR3 is 17 amino acids. Germline V gene data show CDR1 as SGHVS and CDR2 as FQNEAQ. DNA of the CDR3: TGTGCCAGCTCGAGGCTCGGGAGGGATACAACCTCCCCCGAGCAGTACTTC. Protein sequence: CASSRLGRDTTSPEQYF. Filled out from reference TRBV7-8 and TRBJ2-7, the complete variable domain reads GAGVSQSPRYKVAKRGQDVALRCDPISGHVSLFWYQQALGQGPEFLTYFQNEAQLDKSGLPSDRFFAERPEGSVSTLKIQRTQQEDSAVYLCASSRLGRDTTSPEQYFGPGTRLTVT.

The rearrangement uses TRBV5-1 and TRBJ1-5; TRBD1 aligns across 8 bases. CDR1 is SGHRS and CDR2 is YFSETQ in the germline V gene. The CDR3 length is 14 residues. The V segment lost 3 bases and the J segment 9 bases; nucleotides outside the gene matches: 8. The CDR3 here is CASSWTGRDGPQHF. Written as DNA, the CDR3 is TGCGCCAGCAGCTGGACAGGGAGAGATGGGCCCCAGCATTTT.

CDR3 in amino acids: CASSLGPGYEQYF. The CDR3 coding sequence is TGTGCCAGCAGCTTGGGACCAGGCTACGAGCAGTACTTC. The rearrangement links TRBV5-4 to TRBJ2-7; D call uncertain. The CDR3 runs to 13 residues. The V and J ends lost 0 bases and 3 bases respectively, with 7 bases between them. CDR1 SGHNT and CDR2 YYREEE come from the germline V gene (reference sequence). The full variable domain, in which reference TRBV5-4 and TRBJ2-7 provide the parts outside the CDR3, is ETGVTQSPTHLIKTRGQQVTLRCSSQSGHNTVSWYQQALGQGPQFIFQYYREEENGRGNFPPRFSGLQFPNYSSELNVNALELDDSALYLCASSLGPGYEQYFGPGTRLTVT.

The rearrangement uses TRBV7-9 and TRBJ1-1; TRBD1 aligns across 8 bases. The trim removed 1 base at V and 5 bases at J, leaving 0 bases unmatched. In germline, CDR1 is SEHNR, CDR2 FQNEAQ (reference sequence). The CDR3 extends over 13 amino acids. The CDR3 sequence: CASSLDRGTEAFF. The CDR3, as DNA: TGTGCCAGCAGCTTAGACAGGGGGACTGAAGCTTTCTTT.

In its sample, this clone was seen a few times. This chain joins TRBV28 and TRBJ2-2, with a possible D match to TRBD2 (5 bases). V was trimmed by 5 bases and J by 1 base, leaving 8 bases between them. Germline CDR1 MDHEN, CDR2 SYDVKM. The CDR3 consists of 14 residues. In DNA, the CDR3 is TGTGCCAGCAGTGAGGGCGGGAACACCGGGGAGCTGTTTTTT. Translation gives CASSEGGNTGELFF.

This clone showed up just a few times. V gene TRBV28 combines with J gene TRBJ1-5; D gene unclear. The V gene lost 8 bases and the J gene lost 5 bases, with 10 bases spanning the gap. The CDR3 is 12 amino acids. The germline gives CDR1 MDHEN, CDR2 SYDVKM. This CDR3 is CASQAGYQPQHF. In nucleotides, the CDR3 is TGTGCCAGCCAAGCGGGGTATCAGCCCCAGCATTTT.

This clone was observed a few times. CDR3 amino acids: CASSTGQVSGANVLTF. The CDR3 coding sequence is TGCGCCAGCAGCACCGGACAGGTTTCTGGGGCCAACGTCCTGACTTTC. The chain is built from TRBV5-1 and TRBJ2-6; 7 bases line up with TRBD1. Germline V CDR1 and CDR2: SGHRS, YFSETQ. The CDR3 spans 16 residues. V dropped 4 bases and J dropped 1; count of bases not matched to a gene: 5.

This clone was observed a few times. The chain links TRBV30 to TRBJ2-1; 7 bases agree with TRBD2. Germline CDR1 GTSNPN, CDR2 SVGIG (reference sequence). V dropped 5 bases and J dropped 0; count of bases not matched to a gene: 7. This CDR3 is 15 amino acids long. For the CDR3, the DNA is TGTGCCTGGGTCGCCTGGACTAGCTCCTACAATGAGCAGTTCTTC. Amino acid sequence: CAWVAWTSSYNEQFF.

The table lists this clone with a few counts. The V and J genes are TRBV7-9 and TRBJ2-5, with a weak D call TRBD2 (6 bases). This CDR3 is 14 amino acids long. Per germline, CDR1 SEHNR and CDR2 FQNEAQ (reference sequence). Trimming removed 5 bases from V and 0 bases from J, with 10 bases in between. The CDR3 loop reads CASSGGTHQETQYF. The CDR3, as DNA: TGTGCCAGCAGCGGCGGGACGCACCAAGAGACCCAGTACTTC.

The table lists this clone with a few counts. The genes are TRBV29-1 and TRBJ2-1; D is ambiguous. V gave up 6 bases and J gave up 13 bases, with 22 bases separating them. This CDR3 is 13 amino acids long. Germline-derived CDR1 and CDR2 are SQVTM and ANQGSEA. This CDR3 reads CSVHPPLLQRQFF. The CDR3 bases are TGCAGCGTGCACCCCCCCCTACTACAACGTCAGTTCTTC.

This clone turned up a few times. Other nucleotide sequences in the sample specify the same CDR3. The chain is built from TRBV9 and TRBJ1-3, with D unresolved. The CDR3 length is 15 residues. Trimming stripped 0 bases from V and 0 bases from J, with 7 bases between. From germline, CDR1 is SGDLS and CDR2 YYNGEE. The DNA of the CDR3 is TGTGCCAGCAGCGTAGATGGGAGCTCTGGAAACACCATATATTTT. The encoded protein is CASSVDGSSGNTIYF.

This clone appeared a few times. This sequence joins TRBV30 and TRBJ1-2, with D perhaps TRBD1 (5 bases). The germline V and J ends were trimmed by 3 bases and 2 bases, with 13 bases remaining between them. This CDR3 contains 14 residues. Germline CDR1 reads GTSNPN; CDR2 reads SVGIG (reference sequence). The DNA of the CDR3 is TGTGCCTGGAGCGAACAAGCAGGGAACTATGGCTACACCTTC. Its translation: CAWSEQAGNYGYTF. The full variable domain, with the rest looked up from reference TRBV30 and TRBJ1-2, is SQTIHQWPATLVQPVGSPLSLECTVEGTSNPNLYWYRQAAGRGLQLLFYSVGIGQISSEVPQNLSASRPQDRQFILSSKKLLLSDSGFYLCAWSEQAGNYGYTFGSGTRLTVV.

This clone was detected a few times. The chain employs TRBV13 and TRBJ2-7; TRBD2 matches 8 bases. From germline, CDR1 is PRHDT and CDR2 FYEKMQ (reference sequence). The CDR3 is 18 amino acids. Trimming took 2 bases from V and 3 from J; bases not matched to a gene: 15. For the CDR3, the DNA is TGTGCCAGCAGCTTAAGGAGCGGGAGAGCCTCCTTGTTCTACGAGCAGTACTTC. It is translated as CASSLRSGRASLFYEQYF.

This clone was seen only a few times. This chain joins TRBV6-1 and TRBJ2-1, with TRBD2 identical over 9 bases. V dropped 8 bases and J dropped 5; count of bases not matched to a gene: 7. This CDR3 region has 14 residues. Looked up from germline, CDR1 is MNHNS and CDR2 is SASEGT. The CDR3 region is CASVPGLANNEQFF. DNA for the CDR3: TGTGCCAGCGTACCGGGACTAGCAAACAATGAGCAGTTCTTC.

This clone was seen a handful of times. The rearrangement links TRBV7-2 to TRBJ2-1; 13 positions match TRBD2. J was trimmed by 7 bases and V by 5 bases; bases with no gene match: 8. This CDR3 contains 16 residues. In germline, CDR1 is SGHTA, CDR2 FQGNSA. The CDR3 sequence is CASSLGTSGTWNEQFF. The CDR3 DNA reads as TGTGCCAGCAGCCTGGGGACTAGCGGGACCTGGAATGAGCAGTTCTTC.

In its sample, this clone was seen a few times. V gene TRBV15 combines with J gene TRBJ2-7; possibly TRBD2 for D (5 bases). Trimming took off 0 bases at V and 5 bases at J, with 11 bases between the two ends. This CDR3 has 14 amino acids. CDR1 is LNHNV and CDR2 is YYDKDF in the germline V gene (reference sequence). Here the CDR3 DNA reads TGTGCCACCAGCAGAGATCGGGGAGTAGACGAGCAGTACTTC. Its translation is CATSRDRGVDEQYF. The variable domain in full, with the rest retrieved from reference TRBV15 and TRBJ2-7, is DAMVIQNPRYQVTQFGKPVTLSCSQTLNHNVMYWYQQKSSQAPKLLFHYYDKDFNNEADTPDNFQSRRPNTSFCFLDIRSPGLGDTAMYLCATSRDRGVDEQYFGPGTRLTVT.

The chain uses TRBV7-6 and TRBJ2-1, with 9 bases lining up with TRBD2. The trim removed 5 bases at V and 2 bases at J, leaving 10 bases unmatched. Germline-derived CDR1 and CDR2 are SGHVS and FNYEAQ. The CDR3 totals 17 residues. The CDR3 DNA follows: TGTGCCAGCAGCAAAGGGGACGGCGGGAGGGCCTACAATGAGCAGTTCTTC. Translating it yields CASSKGDGGRAYNEQFF.

The CDR3 region is CASSVQGVRNTEAFF. The CDR3 DNA follows: TGCGCCAGCAGCGTACAGGGGGTTCGGAACACTGAAGCTTTCTTT. The chain joins TRBV5-1 to TRBJ1-1; 8 positions agree with TRBD1. V shed 4 bases and J 1 base; nucleotides not matched to a gene: 6. CDR1 and CDR2 (germline): SGHRS, YFSETQ. The CDR3 extends over 15 amino acids.

The genes are TRBV18 and TRBJ1-2, with a tentative D call TRBD1 (5 bases). Trimming removed 2 bases at V and 5 bases at J, with 12 bases between. Per germline, CDR1 KGHSH and CDR2 LQKENI. The CDR3 covers 14 residues. Here the CDR3 DNA reads TGTGCCAGCTCACCAGAAGGACGGGGGTATGGCTACACCTTC. Translating gives CASSPEGRGYGYTF.